The clone carrying this TCR beta chain was found a few times. Libraries were prepared by immunoSEQ multiplex PCR; TCRdb keeps only in-frame clonotypes and omits some of them. Among around 18,000 clones, around 79% were seen once, and the ten largest hold 2% to 2.5%. The source of the sample is a study of PD-1 blockade in classical Hodgkin lymphoma. Documented time point: cycle 4 day 1 (C4D1), after 5 to 7 weeks of nivolumab. Relapse after autologous stem cell transplantation occurred in every patient, and brentuximab vedotin exposure varied. CD4+ T cells were purified from thawed PBMCs by negative selection. Reported best responses ranged across complete response, partial response or progressive disease. The source material was CD4+ T cells from blood, sampled before the fourth cycle of nivolumab. The receptor's source is a human donor with classical Hodgkin lymphoma.

The CDR3 reads CASSLATTPYGYTF. As DNA, the CDR3 is TGTGCCAGCAGCTTAGCCACCACTCCCTATGGCTACACCTTC. V is TRBV11-2 and J is TRBJ1-2, with no clear D. Trimming shortened V by 1 base and J by 4 bases, and 10 bases separated the two germline ends. The CDR3 has 14 residues. Looked up from germline, CDR1 is SGHAT and CDR2 is FQNNGV.